This TCR beta chain was captured in a study of early stage breast cancer tumors (dated by TCRdb to about 2017). Notes on the research overall: Of the roughly 16 invasive breast tumors, twelve were found to be estrogen receptor-positive, progesterone receptor-positive and HER2-negative. Most of the 12 ER+/PR+/HER2- tumors were invasive ductal carcinomas, while the other four were invasive lobular carcinomas. The average read coverage per sample was around 10-fold. The samples as a whole yielded around 2.5 million detected templates, corresponding to roughly 1.1 million unique clonotypes.

Broad study findings and their caveats: Analysis by tumor subtype was prevented by the small cohort size. About 2.5-fold higher T cell density and higher clonality were observed in tumors than in adjacent normal breast tissue. Enriched TCRB sequences shared across patients were found to be mostly commonly generated sequences that were unlikely to play an important role in the tumor microenvironment. Greater similarity was observed between blood and normal breast repertoires than between blood and tumor repertoires, and tumor was distinguished from normal in about 90% of the 16 patients when each tissue was compared with blood. Chain pairing and functional markers such as CD4, CD8 and FOXP3 were not captured by bulk genomic DNA sequencing of unsorted cells.

The study profiled bulk TCR beta-chain repertoires in matched peripheral blood, tumor and adjacent normal breast tissue taken from some 17 patients with early-stage breast cancer. Before surgery, 5-10 mL of whole blood was collected in EDTA tubes and processed within 2 hours. Peripheral blood mononuclear cells were isolated by Ficoll-Paque centrifugation in SepMate-50 tubes. PBMCs were cryopreserved in roughly 90% FBS with about 10% DMSO in aliquots of roughly 2 to 4.5 million cells and stored in liquid nitrogen. The Qiagen AllPrep DNA/RNA Mini kit was used to extract genomic DNA. As for this clone: The antigen it recognizes is unknown. Per-base qualities were not stored, and no clone one base away is much larger.

Two independent genomic DNA replicates were amplified for each sample, with around 0.5 ug used for blood and about 1.5 ug for tumor or normal breast. Following the manufacturer's instructions, the ImmunoSeq Intro kit was used to carry out TCRB sequencing on genomic DNA. The multiplex PCR ran for 30 to 40 cycles using proprietary primers and spike-in control sequences for absolute quantification. Single-end 150-bp reads were used to sequence an 87-bp fragment covering the CDR3 and the flanking V and J genes. Each lane of an Illumina MiSeq using version 3.0 chemistry carried seven multiplexed samples, with two replicates per sample. The paper's processing steps were these. Raw data were processed with the vendor's proprietary pipeline, and both replicates were merged into a single result per sample. To define clonotypes, the study grouped productive rearrangements that shared the V-gene family, CDR3 amino acid sequence and J-gene segment. To compute clonality, the normalized Shannon entropy (Pielou evenness) of TCRB abundances was subtracted from 1. To estimate T cell density, the total number of templates was divided by the input cell count, which was inferred from how much DNA went in. Recon, run with its default parameters, was used to estimate overall repertoire diversity and clonality. A clonotype was considered tumor-enriched if its abundance in tumor exceeded 0.1% and was at least 32-fold higher than its abundance in normal breast. TCRdb obtained this table from immuneACCESS and retained in-frame rearrangements with V and J assigned. These tables miss some clones; where compared with another copy, unresolved V genes account for less than half of the shortfall, and the remainder is unexplained. Clone size and V and J calls were adopted from that table, with D and trimming inferred from the DNA. This sample holds under 45,000 clones; roughly 70% were observed only once. Of the sample, roughly 6.1% is held by the ten largest clones.

CDR1 and CDR2 are drawn from the germline V gene: SGHRS, YFSETQ. Trimming at the junction amounts to 0 bases on V and 9 bases on J, and the germline ends lie 10 bases apart. The cysteine opens and the phenylalanine closes a CDR3 of 13 amino acids. Solely the CDR3 DNA is kept, with 39 bases framed from the first base. Sample: blood. The receptor was isolated from a person between 55 and 69 years old with breast cancer. The chain links TRBV5-1 with TRBJ2-1; D gene: possibly TRBD1, on 5 matching bases. The CDR3 here reads CASSLDRWGEQFF. The DNA sequence is given as TGCGCCAGCAGCTTGGACAGGTGGGGTGAGCAGTTCTTC.